The TCR beta chain described here comes from a study of cytomegalovirus exposure and HLA in healthy donors (dated by TCRdb to between 2016 and 2019). Study-wide context: In an earlier analysis of around 540 of the donors, about 270 Gb of sequence data and 100 million or so unique TCR beta sequences from 180 million or so T cells were reported. An early release that covered fewer than 750 HLA-typed donors contained approximately 300 gigabases of sequencing data and 80 million or so unique TCR sequences. The genetic ancestry cluster associated with self-reported Caucasian donors included 70% to 85% of the 398 genotyped donors. The aim of the study was to test whether cataloging public T cell receptors could identify signatures of past pathogen exposure. The study used immunosequencing to profile the T cell repertoires of approximately 690 subjects and linked those repertoires to cytomegalovirus serostatus. Along with the approximately 650-subject first cohort, a separate validation cohort of about 110 different subjects was used. To predict cytomegalovirus infection status, the study combined high-throughput TCR immunosequencing, statistical association of individual TCRs with disease status, and machine learning. A later analysis re-examined previously published TCR beta repertoires from 500 to 700 donors and added high-resolution HLA genotyping to investigate patterns of TCR occurrence. Rather than drawing on any new phenotypic data, the later analysis identified candidate immune exposures from TCR beta sequences and the way those sequences occurred across donors. In an earlier analysis of 500 to 650 of the donors, high-throughput TCR beta sequencing was used to judge whether each TCR beta V gene segment behaved as functional or pseudogenic. Donor age, sex, ethnicity and CMV serostatus were compiled alongside the repertoire data. A later genetic analysis used genome-wide SNP genotypes for 398 of the 666 donors, treating that subset as a discovery cohort. All discovery cohort repertoires had been generated using a single sequencing platform. Both class I and class II loci were covered by HLA typing, at four-digit resolution. The number of typed donors differed by locus: about 629-630 for A, B, C, DRB1 and DQB1; some 540 for DQA1; 600 to 610 for DPA1; and roughly 470 for DPB1. Four to six DR-DQ haplotypes were handled as single units for association and clustering, since linkage in the cohort was strong. Among 300 to 500 genotyped donors of the cohort, an average of roughly 230,000 unique TCR beta nucleotide sequences was sequenced per donor, of which 15% to 20% were non-productive. What the research found in general, with its limitations: The classifier was reported to diagnose cytomegalovirus status with high specificity and sensitivity in both the original cohort and the validation cohort. The presence/absence analyses assumed that sequencing depth was roughly uniform across donors, and that assumption may not be true. A group of highly shared sequence variants was considered likely to be a technical artifact of the sequencing pipeline. Because the 87-base-pair reads could not distinguish some IMGT-functional V segments, including TRBV6-2 and TRBV6-3, those segments were excluded. In a later analysis, the rate of TCR association differed among HLA loci, with DRB1 alleles having the most associated TCRs and HLA-C alleles having the fewest. According to a later genetic analysis, donors in an Asian-associated ancestry cluster had fewer N-insertions in productive TCRs than the roughly 670-donor mean. The earlier analysis of almost 600 of the donors excluded approximately 15 rarely observed V segments, including chromosome 9 orphons, because counts were too low. The study listed over 150 TCR beta chains as associated with cytomegalovirus. The cohort was sequenced for TCR beta chains only, and without alpha or paired-chain data the features that could be detected were limited. A later analysis associated around 16,000 TCR beta sequences with specific HLA alleles at a false discovery rate of 0.05. A later genetic analysis associated a missense DCLRE1C variant with V-gene and J-gene trimming of TCR beta chains, and an independent cohort replicated the association. Assigning TCR associations to individual alleles was difficult when HLA alleles, especially DR and DQ, strongly co-occurred. A further reported finding was that TCR beta sequences accurately predicted the HLA-A and HLA-B alleles for most subjects in the first cohort. Most TCR sequences were observed very rarely across donors, whereas some public TCRs were present in many individuals. An earlier analysis of around 600 of the donors showed that most TCR beta V segments appeared in productive rearrangements either about 90% or about 30% of the time, which broadly matched IMGT annotations. A later analysis found that HLA-associated TCR beta chains were more clonally expanded and had lower generation probabilities than equally common non-associated chains. Correlated functional status among segregating V segments might reflect linkage disequilibrium, but an unknown experimental factor could not be ruled out. Because HLA typing was unavailable for some donors at each locus, only the typed subset was used in association tests. In vitro tests confirmed that a few of the cytomegalovirus-associated TCR beta chains recognize cytomegalovirus antigens. The authors suggested that the approach could potentially be extended to other disease states and immunological phenotypes. For the cohort, immune exposure information was limited to CMV serostatus. Most CMV-associated TCR beta chains appeared to be HLA-restricted in a later analysis, and the HLA associations seemed to be driven largely by CMV exposure. Several of the top co-occurrence clusters appeared to be linked to parvovirus B19, influenza, CMV and Epstein-Barr virus, according to a later analysis.

The library was generated by the immunoSEQ multiplex PCR assay. A mixture of 60 forward primers for TCR Vbeta segments and 13 reverse primers for TCR Jbeta segments was used in the multiplex PCR. Amplification of the CDR3 region of rearranged TCR beta genes was performed with a multiplex PCR assay on genomic DNA. On the Illumina HiSeq System, the amplified TCR beta libraries were sequenced as 87-base-pair reads. The paper's processing steps were these. A later analysis tallied roughly 76 million unique TCR beta chains across the 666 repertoires, and about 10 million of those chains were shared by two or more donors. To remove PCR and sequencing errors, raw reads were error-corrected and collapsed into unique sequences using a nearest-neighbor algorithm that merged closely related sequences. V, D and J gene segments were assigned by aligning CDR3 sequences to IMGT reference sequences. For a sequence to be retained, at least a six-nucleotide match to both a V gene segment and a J gene segment was required. A rearrangement was called productive if the CDR3 had no stop codons and remained in frame with V and J, and every other rearrangement was called non-productive. Following IMGT convention, CDR3 was defined as the stretch from the second conserved V-encoded cysteine up to the conserved J-encoded phenylalanine. The earlier analysis of approximately 500 of the donors excluded sequences that lacked an unambiguous match to a single V gene segment. An earlier analysis of about 600 of the donors called V segments functional above 56.7% productive rearrangements and segregating when the between-donor standard deviation exceeded 5%. A statistical classification framework was developed to diagnose cytomegalovirus status using the catalog of TCR beta chain sequences. In a later analysis, TCR nucleotide sequences were compared against IMGT/GENE-DB human TR gene sequences so that V and J genes could be assigned. The TCRdist pipeline was used in a later analysis to assign CDR3 sequences and most-parsimonious VDJ recombination scenarios. In a later analysis, each TCR beta chain was defined by its CDR3 amino acid sequence together with its V-gene family, and reads lacking a unique V-gene family were excluded. In a later analysis, around 650 highly shared, low-generation-probability nucleotide sequences were removed to address suspected cross-contamination and a sequencing artifact. In a later analysis, a clonal expansion index was calculated for each public chain from normalized within-repertoire ranks of inferred template counts. Generation probabilities in a later analysis came from a VDJ recombination model fitted to out-of-frame rearrangements, and those results were checked against IGoR. Hypergeometric tests were used in a later analysis to score TCR-TCR, TCR-HLA and TCR-CMV co-occurrence, with a repertoire-size bias correction applied to the TCR pairs. To estimate false discovery rates, a later analysis permuted the HLA or CMV assignments 20 times. A later analysis grouped co-occurring TCRs with DBSCAN, adding TCRdist sequence similarity when clustering within HLA-allele-positive subsets. For co-occurrence clustering, repertoires with fewer than 30,000 or more than 120,000 public chains were excluded, along with a handful of repertoires with anomalous nucleotide sharing. TCRdb mirrors the immuneACCESS table, restricted to in-frame sequences. Some clones are absent from its copies; in checked studies, under half trace to an unresolved V gene, and the reason for the others is unknown. V and J calls plus clone size are reproduced from that table; the DNA served to infer D and trimming. The sample contains 150,000 to 200,000 clones, almost 80% of them found a single time. Jointly, the top ten make up roughly 9.3% of the sample.

A remark on this clone: There is no known antigen for this receptor. One base away there is no much larger clone; base qualities are not given.

The cohort comprised approximately 700 healthy bone marrow donors. All cohort members were sampled while nominally healthy, although unrecorded immune exposures were likely present. The donor tested CMV seropositive, placing the donor among the 290 or so seropositive members of the cohort. Each donor provided a peripheral blood sample, and peripheral blood mononuclear cells were used for TCR beta sequencing. The Qiagen DNeasy Blood Extraction Kit was used to extract genomic DNA from the blood cell samples. V gives up 6 bases and J gives up 0 bases, and the segment between their germline ends measures 11 bases. The CDR3, cysteine through phenylalanine, is 14 amino acids long. Only CDR3 DNA remains: 42 bases, in frame from the first base. From the germline V gene, CDR1 is MGHDK and CDR2 is SYGVNS.

The rearranged segments are TRBV25-1 and TRBJ2-5, with no confidently assigned D gene. The receptor was isolated from a man between 18 and 35 years old in good health and CMV-seropositive. Sequenced sample: PBMCs. This receptor carries the CDR3 CASRSPTHQETQYF. The DNA sequence reads TGTGCCAGCAGATCTCCTACCCACCAAGAGACCCAGTACTTC. Reference TRBV25-1 and TRBJ2-5 genes cover what lies past the CDR3, so the full variable domain is EADIYQTPRYLVIGTGKKITLECSQTMGHDKMYWYQQDPGMELHLIHYSYGVNSTEKGDLSSESTVSRIRTEHFPLTLESARPSHTSQYLCASRSPTHQETQYFGPGTRLLVL.